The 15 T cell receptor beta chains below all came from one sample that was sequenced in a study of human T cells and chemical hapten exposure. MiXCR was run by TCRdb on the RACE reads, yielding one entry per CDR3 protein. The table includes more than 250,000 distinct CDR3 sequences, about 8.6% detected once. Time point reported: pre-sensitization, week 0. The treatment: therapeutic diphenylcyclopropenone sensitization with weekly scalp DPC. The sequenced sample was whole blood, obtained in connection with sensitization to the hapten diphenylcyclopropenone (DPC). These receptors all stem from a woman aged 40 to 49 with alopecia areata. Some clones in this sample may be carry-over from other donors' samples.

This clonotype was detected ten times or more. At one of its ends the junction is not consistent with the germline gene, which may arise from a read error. The CDR3 DNA is TGTGCCAGCAGCTACTTTGGGGAGACCCAGTACTTC. Amino acids: CASSYFGETQYF. The genes are TRBV6-2 or TRBV6-3 and TRBJ2-5; no reliable D call. The CDR3 totals 12 residues. Germline V gives CDR1 MNHEY, CDR2 SVGEGT.

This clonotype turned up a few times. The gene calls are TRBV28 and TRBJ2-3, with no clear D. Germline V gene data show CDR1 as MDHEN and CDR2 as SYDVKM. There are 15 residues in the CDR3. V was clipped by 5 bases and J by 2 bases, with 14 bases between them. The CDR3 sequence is CASSPDWPVTDTQYF. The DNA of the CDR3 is TGTGCCAGCAGTCCCGATTGGCCGGTCACAGATACGCAGTATTTT.

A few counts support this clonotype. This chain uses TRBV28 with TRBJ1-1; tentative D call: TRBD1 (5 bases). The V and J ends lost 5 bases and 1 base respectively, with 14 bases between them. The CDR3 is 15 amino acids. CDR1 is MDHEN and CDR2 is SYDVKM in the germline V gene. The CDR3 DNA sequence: TGTGCCAGCAGTCCAACCCCTACAGGGAACACTGAAGCTTTCTTT. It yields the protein CASSPTPTGNTEAFF.

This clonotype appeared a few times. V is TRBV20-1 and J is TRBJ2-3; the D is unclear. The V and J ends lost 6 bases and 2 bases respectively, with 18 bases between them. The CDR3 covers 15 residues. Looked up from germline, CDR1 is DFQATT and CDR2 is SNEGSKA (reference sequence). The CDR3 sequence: CSASGQRLSTDTQYF. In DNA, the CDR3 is TGCAGTGCCTCCGGGCAGCGACTTTCCACAGATACGCAGTATTTT.

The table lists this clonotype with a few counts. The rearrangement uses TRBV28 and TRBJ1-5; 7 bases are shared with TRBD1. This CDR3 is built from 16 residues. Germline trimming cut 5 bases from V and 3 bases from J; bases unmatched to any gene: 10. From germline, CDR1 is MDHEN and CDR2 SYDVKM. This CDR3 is CASSPPGGQLNQPQHF. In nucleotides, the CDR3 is TGTGCCAGCAGTCCCCCGGGGGGACAGCTCAATCAGCCCCAGCATTTT.

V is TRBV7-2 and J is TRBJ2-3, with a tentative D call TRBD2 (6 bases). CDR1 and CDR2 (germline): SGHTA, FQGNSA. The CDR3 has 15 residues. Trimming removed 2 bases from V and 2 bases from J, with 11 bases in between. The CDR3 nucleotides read TGTGCCAGCAGCTTATTCGGGAGCTACACAGATACGCAGTATTTT. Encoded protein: CASSLFGSYTDTQYF.

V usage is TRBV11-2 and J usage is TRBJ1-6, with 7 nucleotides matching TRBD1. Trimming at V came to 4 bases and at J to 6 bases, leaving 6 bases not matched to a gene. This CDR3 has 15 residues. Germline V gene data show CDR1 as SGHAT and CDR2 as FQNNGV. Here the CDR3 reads CASSYSGTVNSPLHF. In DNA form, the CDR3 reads TGTGCCAGCAGCTACTCGGGGACAGTTAATTCACCCCTCCACTTT.

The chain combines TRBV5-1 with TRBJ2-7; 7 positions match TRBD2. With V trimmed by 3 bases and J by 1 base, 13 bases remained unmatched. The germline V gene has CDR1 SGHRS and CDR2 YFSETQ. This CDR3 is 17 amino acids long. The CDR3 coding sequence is TGCGCCAGCAGCTCGCACCCGGGGGGAGGGCTTTCCTACGAGCAGTACTTC. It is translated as CASSSHPGGGLSYEQYF.

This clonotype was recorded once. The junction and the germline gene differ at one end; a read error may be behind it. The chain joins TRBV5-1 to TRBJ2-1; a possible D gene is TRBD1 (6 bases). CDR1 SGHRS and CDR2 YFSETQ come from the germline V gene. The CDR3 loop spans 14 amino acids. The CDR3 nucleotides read TGCGTCAGCAGCTTGGCACAGGGTTACAATGAGCAGTTCTTC. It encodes CVSSLAQGYNEQFF.

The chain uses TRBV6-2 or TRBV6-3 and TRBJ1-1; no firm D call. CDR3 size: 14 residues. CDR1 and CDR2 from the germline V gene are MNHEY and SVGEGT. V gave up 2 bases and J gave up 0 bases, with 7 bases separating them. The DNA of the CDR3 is TGTGCCAGCAGTTACGGACGCTTGAACACTGAAGCTTTCTTT. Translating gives CASSYGRLNTEAFF.

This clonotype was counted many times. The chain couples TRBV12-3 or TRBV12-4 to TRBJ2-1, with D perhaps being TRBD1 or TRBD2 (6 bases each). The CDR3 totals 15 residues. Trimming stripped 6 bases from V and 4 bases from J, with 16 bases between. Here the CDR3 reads CASSLYRGPYNEQFF. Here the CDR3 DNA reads TGTGCCAGCAGCCTTTACCGGGGGCCATACAATGAGCAGTTCTTC.

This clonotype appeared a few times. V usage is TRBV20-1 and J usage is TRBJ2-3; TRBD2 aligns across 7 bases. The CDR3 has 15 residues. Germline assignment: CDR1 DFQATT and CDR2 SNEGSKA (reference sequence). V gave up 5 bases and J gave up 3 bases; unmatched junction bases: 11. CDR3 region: CSAGGVGGRTDTQYF. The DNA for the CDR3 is TGCAGTGCTGGTGGAGTGGGAGGGCGGACAGATACGCAGTATTTT.

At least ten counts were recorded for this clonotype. In nucleotides, the CDR3 is TGCAGTGCTAGAGCTGGTTCTAATGAAAAACTGTTTTTT. This translates into CSARAGSNEKLFF. This chain joins TRBV20-1 and TRBJ1-4; D is unclear. The V and J ends lost 1 base and 3 bases respectively, with 6 bases between them. Germline V lookup: CDR1 DFQATT, CDR2 SNEGSKA (reference sequence). The CDR3 sequence is 13 residues long.

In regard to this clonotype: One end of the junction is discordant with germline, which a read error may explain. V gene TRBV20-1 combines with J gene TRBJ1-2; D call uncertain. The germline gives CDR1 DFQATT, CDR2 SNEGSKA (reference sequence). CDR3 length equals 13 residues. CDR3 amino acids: CSARDGGLYSYTF. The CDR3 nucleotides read TGCAGTGCTAGAGACGGCGGACTCTATAGCTACACCTTC.

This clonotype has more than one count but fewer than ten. CDR3 coding DNA: TGTGCCAGCAGTGGACTAACCCCAGGCGGGACAGGGGGCGGCGAGCAGTACTTC. This encodes CASSGLTPGGTGGGEQYF. This chain links TRBV25-1 with TRBJ2-7, with 12 nucleotides matching TRBD1. This CDR3 is 18 amino acids long. The V gene's germline CDR1 is MGHDK and CDR2 SYGVNS. The J segment lost 6 bases and the V segment lost 4 bases, leaving 16 bases of the junction unmatched.